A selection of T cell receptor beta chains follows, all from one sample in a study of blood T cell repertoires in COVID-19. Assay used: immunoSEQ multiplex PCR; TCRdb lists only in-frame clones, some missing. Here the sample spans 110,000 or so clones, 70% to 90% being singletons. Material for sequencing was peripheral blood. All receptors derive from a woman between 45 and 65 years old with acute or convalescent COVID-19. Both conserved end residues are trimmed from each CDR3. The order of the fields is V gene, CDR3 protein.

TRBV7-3 ASSLDRGSEQF
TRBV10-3 AISEFVGANGELF
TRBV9 ASSVSGSRLDTQY
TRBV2 ASRAPGTSGNTIY
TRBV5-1 ARGPGGGKVANTGELF
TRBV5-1 ASSPRTGILSGANVLT
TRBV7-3 ASSLQGDNSPLH
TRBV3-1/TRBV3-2 ASGGAGGLMNTEAF
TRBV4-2 ASSRGSAETQY
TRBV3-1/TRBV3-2 ASSRAGNTGELF
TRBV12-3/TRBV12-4 ASSLASGGGF
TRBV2 ASSEFGLQF
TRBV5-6 ASSWGLTGLTEAF
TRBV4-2 ASSQEGAGHGEQY
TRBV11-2 ASSAGGHLYGYT
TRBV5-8 ASRPGDVQGLNTEAF
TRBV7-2 ASSLRNGYSDTQY
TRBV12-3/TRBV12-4 ASSGRRLYGYT
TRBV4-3 ASSQGVGTGEGNTIY
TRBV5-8 ASSHILAGGYNEQF
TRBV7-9 ASSPPQRDGYT
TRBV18 ASSPSSGVPAYEQY
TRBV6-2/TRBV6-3 ASSWTGDLDGLNYGYT
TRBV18 ASSLLRVAATNEKLF
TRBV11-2 ASNRGSTNTEAF
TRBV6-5 ASKSPGQAKAF
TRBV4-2 ASSQEGGYTGELF
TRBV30 AWSGTGALYGYT
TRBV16 ASSHLRGSNEQF
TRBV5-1 ASSLTGTGETEAF
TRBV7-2 ASSPQGDEQY
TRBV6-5 ASRKGPDLTDIQY
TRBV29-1 SVEDIGEVEYNEQF
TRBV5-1 ASSPNTGELF
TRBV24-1 ATSDLTGDEETQY
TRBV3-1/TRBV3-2 ASSRGSGANVLT
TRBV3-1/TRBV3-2 ASSPTGIGNTIY
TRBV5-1 ASRTSGGLETQY
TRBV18 ASSPAGTEAF
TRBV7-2 ASRIAGRSHNEQF
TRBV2 ANSWRSEDGYT
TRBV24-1 ATNESSGTGGNEQF